This T cell receptor (beta chain) stems from a study of blood T cell repertoires in COVID-19. Trimming removed 4 bases from V and 2 bases from J, with 18 bases in between. The CDR3 length is 16 residues. Looked up from germline, CDR1 is SGHAT and CDR2 is FQNNGV. The method was immunoSEQ multiplex PCR; TCRdb's version includes in-frame clones alone and lacks a portion of them. The sample shows 95,000 to 100,000 clones, roughly 86% of them seen only once. Sequencing was done on a sample of peripheral blood. The chain combines TRBV11-2 with TRBJ2-7; D is undetermined. This clonotype was sampled from a woman in her twenties or thirties with acute or convalescent COVID-19. CDR3 DNA: TGTGCCAGCAGCTCTTACGGAAGTACCGACACCTACGAGCAGTACTTC. Amino acid sequence: CASSSYGSTDTYEQYF.